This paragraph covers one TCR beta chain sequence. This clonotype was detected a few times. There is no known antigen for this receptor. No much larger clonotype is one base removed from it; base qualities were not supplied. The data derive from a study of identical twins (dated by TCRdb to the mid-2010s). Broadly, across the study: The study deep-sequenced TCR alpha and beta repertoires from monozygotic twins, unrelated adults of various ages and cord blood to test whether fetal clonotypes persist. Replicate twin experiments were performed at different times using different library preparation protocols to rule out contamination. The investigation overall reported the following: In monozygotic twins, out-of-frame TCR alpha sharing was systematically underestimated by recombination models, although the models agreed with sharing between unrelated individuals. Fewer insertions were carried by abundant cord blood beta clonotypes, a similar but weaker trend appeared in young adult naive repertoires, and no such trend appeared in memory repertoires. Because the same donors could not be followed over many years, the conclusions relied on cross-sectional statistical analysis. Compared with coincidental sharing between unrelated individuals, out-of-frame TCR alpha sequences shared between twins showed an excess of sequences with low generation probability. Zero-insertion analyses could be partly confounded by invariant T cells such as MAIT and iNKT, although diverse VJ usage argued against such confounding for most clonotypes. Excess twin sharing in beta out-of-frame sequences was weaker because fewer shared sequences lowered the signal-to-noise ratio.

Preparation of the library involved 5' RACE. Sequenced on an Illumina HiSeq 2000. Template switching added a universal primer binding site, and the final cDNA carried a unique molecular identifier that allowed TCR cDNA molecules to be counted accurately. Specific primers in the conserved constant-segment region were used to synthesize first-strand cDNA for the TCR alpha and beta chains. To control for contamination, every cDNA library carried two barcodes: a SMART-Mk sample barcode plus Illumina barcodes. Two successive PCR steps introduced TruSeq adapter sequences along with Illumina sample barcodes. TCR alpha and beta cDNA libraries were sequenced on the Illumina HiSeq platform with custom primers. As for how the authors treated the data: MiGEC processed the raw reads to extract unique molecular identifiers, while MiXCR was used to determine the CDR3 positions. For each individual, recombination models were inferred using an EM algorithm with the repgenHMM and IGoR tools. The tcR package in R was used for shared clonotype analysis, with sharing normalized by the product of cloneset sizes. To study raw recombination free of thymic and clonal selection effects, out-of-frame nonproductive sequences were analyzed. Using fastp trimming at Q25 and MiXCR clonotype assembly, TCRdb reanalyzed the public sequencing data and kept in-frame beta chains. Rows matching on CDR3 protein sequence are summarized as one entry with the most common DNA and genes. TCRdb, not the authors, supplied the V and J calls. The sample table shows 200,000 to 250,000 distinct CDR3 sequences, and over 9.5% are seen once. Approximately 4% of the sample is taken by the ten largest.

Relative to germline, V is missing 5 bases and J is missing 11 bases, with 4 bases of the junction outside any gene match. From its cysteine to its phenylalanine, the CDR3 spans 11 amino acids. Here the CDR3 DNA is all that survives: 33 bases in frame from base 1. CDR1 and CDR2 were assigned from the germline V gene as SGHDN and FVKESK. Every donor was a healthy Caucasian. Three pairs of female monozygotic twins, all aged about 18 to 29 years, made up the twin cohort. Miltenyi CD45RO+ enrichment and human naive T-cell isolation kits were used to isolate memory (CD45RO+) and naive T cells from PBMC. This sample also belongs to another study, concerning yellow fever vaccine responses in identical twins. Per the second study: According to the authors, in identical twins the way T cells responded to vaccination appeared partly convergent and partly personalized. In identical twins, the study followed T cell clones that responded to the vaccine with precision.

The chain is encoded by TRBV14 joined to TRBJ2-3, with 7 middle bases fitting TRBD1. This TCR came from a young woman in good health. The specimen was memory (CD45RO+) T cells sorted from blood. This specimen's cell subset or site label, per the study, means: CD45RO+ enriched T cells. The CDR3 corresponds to CASSVRDRQYF. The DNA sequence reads TGTGCCAGCAGCGTCCGGGACAGGCAGTATTTT.